Listed below are T cell receptor beta chains from one sample, sequenced in a study of CD8 T cells in ankylosing spondylitis. Each CDR3 protein is one row after TCRdb ran MiXCR on the 5' RACE reads. Altogether 350,000 to 450,000 distinct CDR3 sequences are present, 20% being singletons, with the ten largest covering roughly 13%. Sequencing was done on a sample of blood, either unsorted or a sorted T cell fraction (not recorded which). The receptor set was obtained from a male donor with ankylosing spondylitis or in good health (not recorded which). Both conserved end residues are part of each CDR3. The D gene is left open where the match is weak. Expanded clones are given a class, and other clones once, few, many or no size at all.

j_gene: TRBJ2-7
len: 14
v_gene: TRBV11-2
abundance: NA
d_gene: TRBD1
CDR3nt: TGTGCCAGCACATCGGGACAGGGGCAAAACGAGCAGTACTTC
CDR3aa: CASTSGQGQNEQYF

j_gene: TRBJ2-7
len: 13
v_gene: TRBV6-6
abundance: few
d_gene: NA
CDR3nt: TGTGCCAGCAGTTACGAGGGGGTCTACGAGCAGTACTTC
CDR3aa: CASSYEGVYEQYF

j_gene: TRBJ2-7
len: 15
v_gene: TRBV12-3/TRBV12-4
abundance: NA
d_gene: TRBD1
CDR3nt: TGTGCCAGCAGCATGACGGGACAGGGGCGCTACGAGCAGTACTTC
CDR3aa: CASSMTGQGRYEQYF

j_gene: TRBJ2-2
len: 14
v_gene: TRBV6-1
abundance: few
d_gene: NA
CDR3nt: TGTGCCGTGGAGGGTAGCGGGAACACCGGGGAGCTGTTTTTT
CDR3aa: CAVEGSGNTGELFF

j_gene: TRBJ2-7
len: 14
v_gene: TRBV7-2
abundance: NA
d_gene: NA
CDR3nt: TGTGCCAGCAGCTTTGGCGACTTCTCCTACGAGCAGTACTTC
CDR3aa: CASSFGDFSYEQYF

j_gene: TRBJ2-7
len: 15
v_gene: TRBV4-1
abundance: few
d_gene: NA
CDR3nt: TGCGCCAGCAGCCAAGGAGGGAACAGCGGGTACGAGCAGTACTTC
CDR3aa: CASSQGGNSGYEQYF

j_gene: TRBJ2-7
len: 16
v_gene: TRBV29-1
abundance: NA
d_gene: NA
CDR3nt: TGCAGCGTTGCCGGGATCCAGGCAGTACACTCCTACGAGCAGTACTTC
CDR3aa: CSVAGIQAVHSYEQYF

j_gene: TRBJ2-7
len: 14
v_gene: TRBV2
abundance: few
d_gene: NA
CDR3nt: TGTGCCAGCAGTGGGGGCACGATTGTCTACGAGCAGTACTTC
CDR3aa: CASSGGTIVYEQYF

j_gene: TRBJ2-1
len: 15
v_gene: TRBV12-3/TRBV12-4
abundance: NA
d_gene: NA
CDR3nt: TGTGCCAGCAGTCCCCGGGAATCTCCGAGGAATGAGCAGTTCTTC
CDR3aa: CASSPRESPRNEQFF

j_gene: TRBJ1-1
len: 12
v_gene: TRBV24-1
abundance: NA
d_gene: NA
CDR3nt: TGTGCCACCAGTCACTCCGGGCGGGCAGCTTTCTTT
CDR3aa: CATSHSGRAAFF

j_gene: TRBJ2-1
len: 12
v_gene: TRBV28
abundance: few
d_gene: TRBD1
CDR3nt: TGTGCCAGCAGTTCCCCGGACAGGGAGGAGTTCTTC
CDR3aa: CASSSPDREEFF

j_gene: TRBJ2-7
len: 14
v_gene: TRBV27
abundance: NA
d_gene: TRBD1
CDR3nt: TGTGCCAGCAGTGCGACAGGGGACGACTACGAGCAGTACTTC
CDR3aa: CASSATGDDYEQYF

j_gene: TRBJ2-1
len: 16
v_gene: TRBV29-1
abundance: few
d_gene: NA
CDR3nt: TGCAGCGTTGAACCCCTAAGAACAGGGGGGGACAATGAGCAGTTCTTC
CDR3aa: CSVEPLRTGGDNEQFF

j_gene: TRBJ2-1
len: 16
v_gene: TRBV6-5
abundance: NA
d_gene: TRBD2
CDR3nt: TGTGCCAGCAGTTACGGGAAGGCGGGGGGGCCAAGTGAGCAGTTCTTC
CDR3aa: CASSYGKAGGPSEQFF

j_gene: TRBJ2-5
len: 14
v_gene: TRBV5-5
abundance: NA
d_gene: NA
CDR3nt: TGTGCCAGCAGCTTGATGGAGGGCGCAGAGACCCAGTACTTC
CDR3aa: CASSLMEGAETQYF

j_gene: TRBJ2-4
len: 15
v_gene: TRBV19
abundance: NA
d_gene: NA
CDR3nt: TGTGCCAGTAGTATTTGGGAGTTGACCAAAAACATTCAGTACTTC
CDR3aa: CASSIWELTKNIQYF

j_gene: TRBJ2-7
len: 15
v_gene: TRBV10-2
abundance: NA
d_gene: NA
CDR3nt: TGCGCCAGCAGTGAAGGGGCGGGGGCGTTCTACGAGCAGTACTTC
CDR3aa: CASSEGAGAFYEQYF

j_gene: TRBJ2-2
len: 13
v_gene: TRBV4-1
abundance: NA
d_gene: NA
CDR3nt: TGCGCCAGCCAGCAGGGGAACACCGGGGAGCTGTTTTTT
CDR3aa: CASQQGNTGELFF

j_gene: TRBJ1-2
len: 15
v_gene: TRBV13
abundance: once
d_gene: TRBD1
CDR3nt: TGTGCCAGCCGCCGCGGGACAGGGAAGGACTATGGCTACACCTTC
CDR3aa: CASRRGTGKDYGYTF

j_gene: TRBJ2-7
len: 16
v_gene: TRBV20-1
abundance: NA
d_gene: NA
CDR3nt: TGCAGTGCTAGAGGGGTAATAGCACAGGGACCCGCTTGGCAGTACTTC
CDR3aa: CSARGVIAQGPAWQYF

j_gene: TRBJ2-1
len: 19
v_gene: TRBV5-1
abundance: NA
d_gene: TRBD2
CDR3nt: TGCGCCAGCAGCTTTTTTGGAGTCGCCGCGGGGGGCCACACGGATGAGCAGTTCTTC
CDR3aa: CASSFFGVAAGGHTDEQFF

j_gene: TRBJ2-7
len: 14
v_gene: TRBV10-3
abundance: few
d_gene: NA
CDR3nt: TGTGCCATCAGTGAGTCCGGTGGGACCTACGAGCAGTACTTC
CDR3aa: CAISESGGTYEQYF

j_gene: TRBJ2-5
len: 15
v_gene: TRBV4-2
abundance: few
d_gene: TRBD2
CDR3nt: TGTGCCAGCAGCCCTCTAGCGGGGGGGCGAGAGACCCAGTACTTC
CDR3aa: CASSPLAGGRETQYF